A single sample gave rise to the 10 T cell receptor beta chains below, sequenced in a study of T cell changes during pregnancy in multiple sclerosis. TCRdb's table, derived via immunoSEQ multiplex PCR, lists solely in-frame clones and lacks some. The sample lists tens of thousands of clones; 85% to 95% were seen once. Sequencing used CD4+ T cells from peripheral blood mononuclear cells, obtained in the third trimester of pregnancy. These receptors all stem from a female donor with multiple sclerosis, enrolled in a pregnancy study.

The V call is TRBV7-2, the J call TRBJ1-1; 7 bases agree with TRBD1. CDR1 and CDR2 (germline): SGHTA, FQGNSA. V was pared by 5 bases and J by 1 base, with 10 bases of the junction left unmatched. CDR3 size: 16 residues. The CDR3 bases are TGTGCCAGCAGCCTCCAGGGGGGCGCGCGGAACACTGAAGCTTTCTTT. Translating gives CASSLQGGARNTEAFF.

V is TRBV7-9 and J is TRBJ1-1, with 8 bases identical to TRBD1. Germline CDR1 and CDR2: SEHNR and FQNEAQ (reference sequence). The CDR3 runs to 14 residues. The trim removed 5 bases at V and 1 base at J, leaving 3 bases unmatched. For the CDR3, the DNA is TGTGCCAGCAGCGTGGGACAGGAGAACACTGAAGCTTTCTTT. It yields the protein CASSVGQENTEAFF. The variable domain in full, completed from reference TRBV7-9 and TRBJ1-1, reads DTGVSQNPRHKITKRGQNVTFRCDPISEHNRLYWYRQTLGQGPEFLTYFQNEAQLEKSRLLSDRFSAERPKGSFSTLEIQRTEQGDSAMYLCASSVGQENTEAFFGQGTRLTVV.

The V and J genes are TRBV5-4 and TRBJ1-1; TRBD1 agrees at 8 bases. From germline, CDR1 is SGHNT and CDR2 YYREEE (reference sequence). The CDR3 contains 16 residues. Trimming took 2 bases from V and 3 from J; bases not matched to a gene: 9. The CDR3, as DNA: TGTGCCAGCAGCTTTCAAATCAGGGGGCCCGACACTGAAGCTTTCTTT. It encodes CASSFQIRGPDTEAFF.

The J gene is TRBJ2-7, the V gene TRBV7-6; D is perhaps TRBD1 (5 bases). This CDR3 region has 12 residues. Germline V gives CDR1 SGHVS, CDR2 FNYEAQ. Trimming pared 3 bases from V and 5 bases from J, leaving 8 bases between. The CDR3 region is CASSFSGNEQYF. In DNA, the CDR3 is TGTGCCAGCAGCTTTTCAGGGAACGAGCAGTACTTC. Looking up the rest from reference TRBV7-6 and TRBJ2-7 gives the full variable domain: GAGVSQSPRYKVTKRGQDVALRCDPISGHVSLYWYRQALGQGPEFLTYFNYEAQQDKSGLPNDRFSAERPEGSISTLTIQRTEQRDSAMYRCASSFSGNEQYFGPGTRLTVT.

The V call is TRBV2, the J call TRBJ2-2; TRBD2 matches at 8 bases. CDR3 length: 15 amino acids. V gave up 6 bases and J gave up 3 bases; unmatched junction bases: 6. Germline CDR1 and CDR2: SNHLY and FYNNEI. Here the CDR3 DNA reads TGTGCCAGCAGCCGAATCGGGGGGGACACCGGGGAGCTGTTTTTT. Its protein is CASSRIGGDTGELFF.

CDR3 amino acids: CASSWGAEGANYGYTF. The CDR3 DNA reads as TGCGCCAGCAGCTGGGGGGCTGAGGGGGCGAACTATGGCTACACCTTC. V is TRBV5-1 and J is TRBJ1-2; 7 bases are a match to TRBD1. Germline CDR1 is SGHRS and CDR2 is YFSETQ. V dropped 3 bases and J dropped 2; count of bases not matched to a gene: 10. This CDR3 has 16 amino acids.

The J gene is TRBJ2-6, the V gene TRBV5-1; a possible D gene is TRBD1 (6 bases). V was shortened by 2 bases and J by 2 bases, with 11 bases between the two germline ends. CDR3 length equals 16 residues. CDR1 SGHRS and CDR2 YFSETQ come from the germline V gene. CDR3 region: CASSFIAGAGANVLTF. DNA for the CDR3: TGCGCCAGCAGCTTTATTGCAGGGGCTGGGGCCAACGTCCTGACTTTC.

V and J are TRBV6-6 and TRBJ1-5; TRBD1 is a possible D gene (6 bases). Trimming shortened V by 5 bases and J by 3 bases, and 11 bases separated the two germline ends. CDR1 MNHNY and CDR2 SVGAGI come from the germline V gene (reference sequence). This CDR3 region has 14 residues. This CDR3 is CASSTGQTNQPQHF. The CDR3 DNA reads TGTGCCAGCAGTACTGGACAGACCAATCAGCCCCAGCATTTT.

The rearrangement uses TRBV15 and TRBJ2-1, with D tentatively TRBD2 (7 bases). The CDR3 is 17 residues long. V was cut by 0 bases and J by 0 bases, with 12 bases left in between. From germline, CDR1 is LNHNV and CDR2 YYDKDF (reference sequence). DNA of the CDR3: TGTGCCACCAGCAGAGACCGGGGGGCTAGCTCCTACAATGAGCAGTTCTTC. This encodes CATSRDRGASSYNEQFF.

Here the CDR3 reads CASSLAPGTGSDEQYF. The CDR3 region has the DNA TGTGCCAGCAGCTTAGCCCCCGGGACAGGGAGCGACGAGCAGTACTTC. V is TRBV7-6 and J is TRBJ2-7; the match to TRBD1 covers 9 bases. CDR1 and CDR2 (germline): SGHVS, FNYEAQ. There are 16 residues in the CDR3. V trimming: 0 bases; J trimming: 5 bases; junction bases outside the gene matches: 8. The whole variable domain, filled in from reference TRBV7-6 and TRBJ2-7, reads GAGVSQSPRYKVTKRGQDVALRCDPISGHVSLYWYRQALGQGPEFLTYFNYEAQQDKSGLPNDRFSAERPEGSISTLTIQRTEQRDSAMYRCASSLAPGTGSDEQYFGPGTRLTVT.